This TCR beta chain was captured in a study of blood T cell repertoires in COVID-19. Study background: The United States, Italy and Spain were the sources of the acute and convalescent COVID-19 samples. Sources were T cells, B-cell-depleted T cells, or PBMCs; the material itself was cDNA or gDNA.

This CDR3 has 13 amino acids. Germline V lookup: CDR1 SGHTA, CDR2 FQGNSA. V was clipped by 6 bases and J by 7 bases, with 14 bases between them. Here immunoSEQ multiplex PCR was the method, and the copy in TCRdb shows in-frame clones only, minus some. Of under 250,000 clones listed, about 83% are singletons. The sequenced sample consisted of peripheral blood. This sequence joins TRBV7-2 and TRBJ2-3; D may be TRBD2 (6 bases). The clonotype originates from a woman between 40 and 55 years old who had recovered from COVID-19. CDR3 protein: CASSYGGSYTQYF. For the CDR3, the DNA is TGTGCCAGCAGTTACGGGGGATCTTATACGCAGTATTTT.